The rows below give T cell receptor beta chains drawn from one sample of a study of shared clonotypes between healthy human individuals. Method: immunoSEQ multiplex PCR; TCRdb's copy keeps in-frame clones and lacks some. The repertoire consists of approximately 710,000 clones, with 90% occurring once and the leading ten covering 30% to 35%. The sequencing sample was made of memory CD8+ T cells from PBMCs. The receptors derive from a young man in good health. Some clones in this sample may be carry-over from other donors' samples. Both conserved end residues are part of each CDR3. D genes are given only for firm matches. Only part of the rows carry a size: once, few, many, or a class if the clone is expanded.

V gene,CDR3 length,clone size,J gene,D gene,CDR3 DNA,CDR3 protein
TRBV7-3,20,NA,TRBJ1-2,TRBD1,TGTGCCAGCAGCTTTCTAGTTCGGGGACAGGGATTCTCTACTAACTATGGCTACACCTTC,CASSFLVRGQGFSTNYGYTF
TRBV6-6,16,NA,TRBJ1-1,NA,TGTGCCAGCAGTTACTTGTTGCCGCGTAACGACACTGAAGCTTTCTTT,CASSYLLPRNDTEAFF
TRBV7-9,16,NA,TRBJ1-1,NA,TGTGCCAGCAGCTCACGACAGATTATCCTGAACACTGAAGCTTTCTTT,CASSSRQIILNTEAFF
TRBV21-1,11,NA,TRBJ1-1,NA,TGTGCCAGCGACAGGGAGGCTGAAGCTTTCTTT,CASDREAEAFF
TRBV28,17,NA,TRBJ1-1,NA,TGTGCCAGCAGTTTAGATTGGGGCAGATCTTTGAACACTGAAGCTTTCTTT,CASSLDWGRSLNTEAFF
TRBV5-6,12,NA,TRBJ2-1,NA,TGTGCCAGCAGCCCTGGTGGAGGGTTGCAGTTCTTC,CASSPGGGLQFF
TRBV9,13,NA,TRBJ2-3,NA,TGTGCCAGCAGCGTGGGTGGATCGGATACGCAGTATTTT,CASSVGGSDTQYF
TRBV7-9,14,NA,TRBJ2-5,NA,TGTGCCAGCAGCTTAGGAGCTCCTCAAGAGACCCAGTACTTC,CASSLGAPQETQYF
TRBV5-4,14,NA,TRBJ2-7,NA,TGTGCCAGCAGCCACCGGGACAAGTCCTACGAGCAGTACTTC,CASSHRDKSYEQYF
TRBV6-5,10,NA,TRBJ2-1,NA,TGTGCCAGCATCTCCAATGAGCAGTTCTTC,CASISNEQFF
TRBV29-1,17,NA,TRBJ2-5,NA,TGCAGCGTTGAAAAAACCGTACTCGTCAGGGTTGGAGAGACCCAGTACTTC,CSVEKTVLVRVGETQYF
TRBV28,13,NA,TRBJ2-5,NA,TGTGCCATCGAGACCGGGACACGAGAGACCCAGTACTTC,CAIETGTRETQYF
TRBV15,14,once,TRBJ2-1,TRBD2,TGTGCCACCAGCGGGACTAGCGGGAGGAATGAGCAGTTCTTC,CATSGTSGRNEQFF
TRBV27,15,NA,TRBJ2-2,NA,TGTGCCAGCAGTTGGGCGGGGTGGGGCACCGGGGAGCTGTTTTTT,CASSWAGWGTGELFF
TRBV15,15,many,TRBJ2-3,NA,TGTGCCACCAGCAGCCGGGCCCACGCCACAGATACGCAGTATTTT,CATSSRAHATDTQYF
TRBV7-9,16,NA,TRBJ1-4,NA,TGTGCCAGCAGCTTATTTAAGGGACAAGCGAGTGAAAAACTGTTTTTT,CASSLFKGQASEKLFF
TRBV5-1,16,NA,TRBJ2-5,TRBD2,TGCGCCAGCAGTTCCCGCTTACTAGCGGGACAAGAGACCCAGTACTTC,CASSSRLLAGQETQYF
TRBV15,14,NA,TRBJ2-5,NA,TGTGCCACCGGACTCGGGACATACCAAGAGACCCAGTACTTC,CATGLGTYQETQYF
TRBV7-2,15,NA,TRBJ2-7,NA,TGTGCCAGCAGCTTAGTGGTAGATTCCTCCTACGAGCAGTACTTC,CASSLVVDSSYEQYF
TRBV19,14,few,TRBJ1-4,TRBD1,TGTGCCAGTAGTGTGACAGGGTCCCATGAAAAACTGTTTTTT,CASSVTGSHEKLFF
TRBV27,14,NA,TRBJ2-1,NA,TGTGCCAGCAGAAAGTCCGGGTTACACAATGAGCAGTTCTTC,CASRKSGLHNEQFF
TRBV9,15,NA,TRBJ2-1,TRBD2,TGTGCCAGCAGCCCAGCGGGGGCGGACTACAATGAGCAGTTCTTC,CASSPAGADYNEQFF
TRBV5-1,17,NA,TRBJ1-2,NA,TGCGCCAGCAGCCAGGACCTGGGTTTGATTCGCTCGAGGGGCTACACCTTC,CASSQDLGLIRSRGYTF